This T cell receptor (beta chain) was sequenced during a study of identical twins. General study results and limits: Donors were not followed over many years; analysis was cross-sectional. Memory repertoires lacked the insertion deficit that abundant cord blood beta clonotypes showed.

This clonotype was seen more than once but under ten times. Its antigen is undetermined. Unique molecular identifiers were present on cDNA, and template switching added a universal primer site. TCRdb recomputed calls from the 5' RACE reads with MiXCR, one row per CDR3 protein. The sample includes 1.5 million to 2 million distinct CDR3 sequences, more than 30% seen only once; the top ten take less than 0.35%. This sequence was found in a newborn girl in good health. The material sequenced was cord blood.

This chain's CDR3 is CASSYYPAGSTDTQYF. The CDR3 DNA is TGTGCCAGCAGTTACTATCCGGCGGGGAGCACAGATACGCAGTATTTT. The V gene is TRBV6-2 or TRBV6-3, the J gene TRBJ2-3, with D perhaps TRBD2 (6 bases). Germline V gene sequence: CDR1 MNHEY, CDR2 SVGEGT. The CDR3 totals 16 residues. The V and J ends lost 1 base and 0 bases respectively, with 11 bases between them.